One sample yielded the 3 T cell receptor beta chains listed below, sequenced in a study of blood T cells in healthy people across ages. A second PCR of about 6 to 12 cycles used a sample-barcoded 5' primer and a J-beta primer mix. TCRdb re-called the 5' RACE reads through MiXCR, storing one row per CDR3 protein. Of some 1,500,000 distinct CDR3 sequences listed, 35% to 45% are singletons. Sequenced material: blood. The receptors were gathered from a woman younger than 30 in good health.

A few counts support this clonotype. The chain uses TRBV6-6 and TRBJ2-1, with D possibly being TRBD1 (5 bases). Trimming stripped 7 bases from V and 5 bases from J, with 15 bases between. Germline V CDR1 and CDR2: MNHNY, SVGAGI (reference sequence). This CDR3 contains 14 residues. The CDR3 protein is CASTRSIGDNEQFF. The CDR3 nucleotides are TGTGCCAGCACCAGAAGTATAGGGGACAATGAGCAGTTCTTC.

This chain connects TRBV7-2 to TRBJ1-4; no reliable D call. V was cut by 4 bases and J by 0 bases, with 6 bases left in between. The CDR3 length is 14 residues. The germline V gene encodes CDR1 SGHTA and CDR2 FQGNSA. In nucleotides, the CDR3 is TGTGCCAGCAGCTCCCGCCCAACTAATGAAAAACTGTTTTTT. Translation: CASSSRPTNEKLFF.

This chain uses TRBV20-1 with TRBJ1-4, with TRBD1 matching 9 bases. The length of the CDR3 is 13 residues. V dropped 5 bases and J dropped 7; count of bases not matched to a gene: 5. Germline V gene sequence: CDR1 DFQATT, CDR2 SNEGSKA (reference sequence). CDR3 amino acids: CSAERQGGEKLFF. The CDR3 DNA sequence: TGCAGTGCTGAGAGACAGGGGGGTGAAAAACTGTTTTTT.